Each of the 31 T cell receptor beta chains below was sequenced from the same sample in a study of shared clonotypes between healthy human individuals. Sequencing used immunoSEQ multiplex PCR; TCRdb keeps in-frame clones, though not all of them. The table records some 1.5 million clones, around 97% of them present only once. Sequenced material: naive CD4+ T cells sorted from blood. The subset here: CD45RA+ positively selected. Receptors originate from a man in his thirties or forties in good health.

The V and J genes are TRBV5-4 and TRBJ2-3; 12 bases line up with TRBD2. The length of the CDR3 is 17 residues. J lost 1 base, V lost 1 base, and 4 bases had no gene match. CDR1 and CDR2 (germline): SGHNT, YYREEE (reference sequence). Here the CDR3 DNA reads TGTGCCAGCAGCTTGACTAGCGGGAGGTGGGGCACAGATACGCAGTATTTT. Its protein product is CASSLTSGRWGTDTQYF. The full variable domain, completed using reference TRBV5-4 and TRBJ2-3, is ETGVTQSPTHLIKTRGQQVTLRCSSQSGHNTVSWYQQALGQGPQFIFQYYREEENGRGNFPPRFSGLQFPNYSSELNVNALELDDSALYLCASSLTSGRWGTDTQYFGPGTRLTVL.

This chain links TRBV30 with TRBJ1-1; the match to TRBD1 covers 10 bases. The V gene end was trimmed by 4 bases and the J gene end by 4 bases; junction bases not matched to a gene: 6. CDR1 GTSNPN and CDR2 SVGIG come from the germline V gene (reference sequence). This CDR3 spans 14 amino acids. CDR3 protein: CAWNRQGAVTEAFF. The CDR3 DNA is TGTGCCTGGAATCGACAGGGGGCTGTCACTGAAGCTTTCTTT.

The chain has TRBV28 and TRBJ2-5; 8 bases are shared with TRBD1. Germline values: CDR1 MDHEN, CDR2 SYDVKM. The CDR3 is 14 residues long. Trimming took 3 bases from V and 4 from J; bases not matched to a gene: 4. The CDR3 spells CASSLTGVGETQYF. CDR3 DNA sequence: TGTGCCAGCAGTTTGACAGGGGTGGGAGAGACCCAGTACTTC.

J is TRBJ2-5 and V is TRBV9, with TRBD2 matching over 8 bases. Germline CDR1 and CDR2: SGDLS and YYNGEE. The CDR3 extends over 19 amino acids. V trimming: 3 bases; J trimming: 2 bases; junction bases outside the gene matches: 18. CDR3 nucleotides: TGTGCCAGCAGCGCTTTTCCCGGGACTAGTTTAAGTCGGCAAGAGACCCAGTACTTC. This sequence encodes CASSAFPGTSLSRQETQYF.

V usage is TRBV9 and J usage is TRBJ1-3, with D possibly TRBD1 on 6 matching bases. This CDR3 spans 14 amino acids. Germline V gene sequence: CDR1 SGDLS, CDR2 YYNGEE. The germline V and J ends were trimmed by 6 bases and 0 bases, with 10 bases remaining between them. CDR3 coding DNA: TGTGCCAGCAACTTGGACAGCTCTGGAAACACCATATATTTT. Translation: CASNLDSSGNTIYF.

The CDR3: CASSQTQAINGREKLFF. CDR3 sequence (DNA): TGTGCCAGCAGCCAAACCCAGGCCATAAACGGCAGGGAAAAACTGTTTTTT. V and J are TRBV14 and TRBJ1-4; D unresolved. Germline CDR1 SGHDN, CDR2 FVKESK. V lost 2 bases to trimming and J lost 8 bases, with 21 bases between them. The CDR3 contains 17 residues.

This clone has only one observation. The J gene is TRBJ2-7, the V gene TRBV10-2, with 10 positions matching TRBD2. Germline V gene lookup returns CDR1 WSHSY and CDR2 SAAADI. The J segment lost 3 bases and the V segment lost 1 base, leaving 3 bases of the junction unmatched. The CDR3 spans 15 residues. CDR3 loop: CASSEWLAGDYEQYF. The CDR3, as DNA: TGCGCCAGCAGTGAGTGGCTAGCGGGAGACTACGAGCAGTACTTC.

The J gene is TRBJ2-7, the V gene TRBV14, with 14 bases matching TRBD2. The CDR3 loop spans 16 amino acids. Germline V lookup: CDR1 SGHDN, CDR2 FVKESK. The J segment lost 4 bases and the V segment lost 2 bases, leaving 4 bases of the junction unmatched. Written as DNA, the CDR3 is TGTGCCAGCAGCCAATCGGGACTAGCGGGAGCGTACGAGCAGTACTTC. Amino acid sequence: CASSQSGLAGAYEQYF.

The chain has TRBV28 and TRBJ2-7; D ambiguous. Trimming left V 3 bases short and J 2 bases short, with 8 bases between. Germline CDR1 MDHEN, CDR2 SYDVKM. The CDR3 is 13 amino acids. CDR3 loop: CASSFGAAYEQYF. Here the CDR3 DNA reads TGTGCCAGCAGTTTTGGAGCAGCCTACGAGCAGTACTTC.

The gene calls are TRBV7-6 and TRBJ2-7; D is tentatively TRBD1 or TRBD2 (6 bases each). V was pared by 1 base and J by 7 bases, with 14 bases between. The CDR3 totals 14 residues. Germline-derived CDR1 and CDR2 are SGHVS and FNYEAQ. The CDR3 bases are TGTGCCAGCAGCTTAGTTGTGGGGGGCCGAGAGCAGTACTTC. It is translated as CASSLVVGGREQYF.

The rearrangement uses TRBV7-6 and TRBJ2-1, with 7 bases lining up with TRBD1. The CDR3 length is 13 residues. Germline CDR1 SGHVS, CDR2 FNYEAQ. J was trimmed by 7 bases and V by 5 bases; bases with no gene match: 5. CDR3 sequence (DNA): TGTGCCAGCAGCCCTAGACAGGGAAATGAGCAGTTCTTC. Encoded protein: CASSPRQGNEQFF.

The chain has TRBV6-6 and TRBJ1-2; D is unclear. CDR3 length equals 12 residues. Germline CDR1 is MNHNY and CDR2 is SVGAGI (reference sequence). Trimming removed 2 bases from V and 7 bases from J, with 8 bases in between. CDR3 nucleotides: TGTGCCAGCAGTTACAGGGCCGGTGGCTACACCTTC. This gives the protein CASSYRAGGYTF.

Comments on this clone: The same CDR3 can be traced to other DNA sequences in this sample. V gene TRBV28 combines with J gene TRBJ2-6; D uncertain. This CDR3 comprises 12 residues. The germline gives CDR1 MDHEN, CDR2 SYDVKM. Trimming removed 8 bases at V and 2 bases at J, with 4 bases between. CDR3 DNA: TGTGCCAGCGGTACTGGGGCCAACGTCCTGACTTTC. Residues: CASGTGANVLTF.

Note on this clone: Other DNA variants within this sample encode the same CDR3. The chain uses TRBV27 and TRBJ2-7; no definite D call. The germline V gene encodes CDR1 MNHEY and CDR2 SMNVEV (reference sequence). The CDR3 consists of 13 residues. Trimming stripped 3 bases from V and 3 bases from J, with 9 bases between. The CDR3 bases are TGTGCCAGCAGTTTGAGTCCCGGCTACGAGCAGTACTTC. This gives the protein CASSLSPGYEQYF.

The J gene is TRBJ1-2, the V gene TRBV7-2, with D unclear. The CDR3 consists of 16 residues. The V end lost 2 bases, the J end lost 6 bases, and 19 bases lay between the germline ends. Germline CDR1 SGHTA, CDR2 FQGNSA. The CDR3 DNA follows: TGTGCCAGCAGCTTACCCCCCGGGCAGGCCCGGGATGGCTACACCTTC. This codes for CASSLPPGQARDGYTF.

The J gene is TRBJ1-3, the V gene TRBV30; D remains ambiguous. V lost 2 bases and J lost 4, with 6 bases in between. CDR3 length: 12 residues. Germline CDR1 is GTSNPN and CDR2 is SVGIG (reference sequence). The CDR3 DNA sequence: TGTGCCTGGAGTTTAGGAGGAAACACCATATATTTT. Its translation: CAWSLGGNTIYF.

The J gene is TRBJ2-1, the V gene TRBV28; possibly TRBD1 for D (6 bases). Germline V gives CDR1 MDHEN, CDR2 SYDVKM. V lost 7 bases and J 2 bases, leaving 12 bases between the germline ends. This CDR3 region has 14 residues. The CDR3, as DNA: TGTGCCAGCACTCTGGACAGAACCTACAATGAGCAGTTCTTC. It codes for CASTLDRTYNEQFF.

V gene TRBV18 combines with J gene TRBJ2-3, with 10 bases fitting TRBD2. This CDR3 is 15 amino acids long. V shed 5 bases and J 5 bases; nucleotides not matched to a gene: 7. Per the germline V gene, CDR1 is KGHSH and CDR2 is LQKENI. In nucleotides, the CDR3 is TGTGCCAGCTCAGCTAGCGGGAGAACTGAAGATACGCAGTATTTT. Its protein is CASSASGRTEDTQYF.

The chain recombines TRBV2 with TRBJ2-2, with D perhaps matching TRBD2 (6 bases). The CDR3 consists of 16 residues. Trimming pared 4 bases from V and 5 bases from J, leaving 17 bases between. In germline, CDR1 is SNHLY, CDR2 FYNNEI. CDR3 in amino acids: CASSGIAAPGTGELFF. The CDR3 DNA reads TGTGCCAGCAGTGGAATAGCGGCCCCGGGGACCGGGGAGCTGTTTTTT.

The chain has TRBV4-3 and TRBJ1-2, with unresolved D. The CDR3 is 16 residues long. The germline V gene encodes CDR1 LGHNA and CDR2 YSLEER. The V and J ends lost 3 bases and 4 bases respectively, with 18 bases between them. In DNA form, the CDR3 reads TGCGCCAGCAGCCAGATTGGAACTATTGAGGTCTATGGCTACACCTTC. Residues: CASSQIGTIEVYGYTF.

This rearrangement joins TRBV7-3 to TRBJ2-7; 11 positions agree with TRBD2. V was pared by 7 bases and J by 1 base, with 18 bases of the junction left unmatched. Per the germline V gene, CDR1 is SGHTA and CDR2 is FQGTGA. The CDR3 length is 19 residues. The CDR3 is CASKHREANTSGSSYEQYF. In nucleotides, the CDR3 is TGTGCCAGCAAACATAGGGAGGCCAATACTAGCGGGAGTTCCTACGAGCAGTACTTC.

To note about this clone: Other DNA sequences from this sample encode an identical CDR3 as well. This sequence joins TRBV7-9 and TRBJ2-1; D is unresolved. With 5 bases removed from V and 5 bases from J, the gap between germline ends came to 7 bases. Germline V gives CDR1 SEHNR, CDR2 FQNEAQ (reference sequence). There are 12 residues in the CDR3. The CDR3 DNA is TGTGCCAGCAGCCTAACCCACAATGAGCAGTTCTTC. Translating gives CASSLTHNEQFF.

The chain carries TRBV5-1 and TRBJ2-1; weak D call: TRBD1 (5 bases). This CDR3 is 14 amino acids long. V was pared by 1 base and J by 4 bases, with 9 bases between. In germline, CDR1 is SGHRS, CDR2 YFSETQ. CDR3 coding DNA: TGCGCCAGCAGCTTGTACAGGAGTTACAATGAGCAGTTCTTC. Protein product: CASSLYRSYNEQFF.

The chain couples TRBV7-8 to TRBJ2-7; 10 nucleotides align to TRBD2. Germline CDR1 reads SGHVS; CDR2 reads FQNEAQ. The CDR3 is 14 residues long. The ends lost 5 bases at V and 5 bases at J; junction bases unmatched: 6. CDR3 nucleotide sequence: TGTGCCAGCAGCCGGACTAGCGGAAGACACGAGCAGTACTTC. Translated: CASSRTSGRHEQYF.

Of note for this clone: The same CDR3 arises from other DNA sequences in this sample as well. The V gene is TRBV5-1, the J gene TRBJ2-1; 10 bases are a match to TRBD2. The CDR3 runs 16 residues. CDR1 and CDR2 (germline): SGHRS, YFSETQ. Germline trimming cut 0 bases from V and 4 bases from J; bases unmatched to any gene: 4. The CDR3 DNA reads as TGCGCCAGCAGCTTGGGGCTAGCGGGAGTTTACAATGAGCAGTTCTTC. Amino acid sequence: CASSLGLAGVYNEQFF.

This chain uses TRBV9 with TRBJ2-5; D not certain. V lost 2 bases and J 4 bases, leaving 9 bases between the germline ends. The CDR3 runs to 13 residues. The germline V gene has CDR1 SGDLS and CDR2 YYNGEE. The CDR3 loop is CASSVSPAETQYF. The CDR3 bases are TGTGCCAGCAGCGTGAGCCCCGCAGAGACCCAGTACTTC.

In its sample, this clone was seen once. V and J are TRBV5-5 and TRBJ2-7; no reliable D call. The CDR3 has 10 residues. The V gene's germline CDR1 is SGHKS and CDR2 YYEKEE (reference sequence). The V and J ends lost 7 bases and 5 bases respectively, with 7 bases between them. The CDR3 loop is CASSLDEQYF. CDR3 nucleotide sequence: TGTGCCAGCTCCTTAGACGAGCAGTACTTC.

The genes are TRBV2 and TRBJ1-5; no reliable D call. Germline CDR1 and CDR2: SNHLY and FYNNEI. The CDR3 extends over 14 amino acids. Trimming shortened V by 4 bases and J by 0 bases, and 7 bases separated the two germline ends. The CDR3 bases are TGTGCCAGCAGTGTTGGGCTTAGCAATCAGCCCCAGCATTTT. Protein: CASSVGLSNQPQHF. Full variable domain (outside the CDR3, taken from reference TRBV2 and TRBJ1-5): EPEVTQTPSHQVTQMGQEVILRCVPISNHLYFYWYRQILGQKVEFLVSFYNNEISEKSEIFDDQFSVERPDGSNFTLKIRSTKLEDSAMYFCASSVGLSNQPQHFGDGTRLSIL.

This sequence joins TRBV2 and TRBJ1-2, with TRBD1 as a possible D gene (5 bases). CDR1 is SNHLY, CDR2 FYNNEI, per germline. CDR3 length equals 13 residues. Trimming cost V 7 bases and J 7 bases, with 16 bases left between them. Written as DNA, the CDR3 is TGTGCCAGCACCGCGGGGCGGGATGGTGGCTACACCTTC. Its translation is CASTAGRDGGYTF.

V and J are TRBV6-1 and TRBJ2-7; 9 positions agree with TRBD1. After removal of 7 bases from V and 2 bases from J, the junction contained 3 bases not matched to a gene. The CDR3 is 13 amino acids. Germline CDR1 reads MNHNS; CDR2 reads SASEGT. As DNA, the CDR3 is TGTGCCAGCACTCGGACAGGGGCCTACGAGCAGTACTTC. Its translation is CASTRTGAYEQYF.

This chain joins TRBV6-5 and TRBJ2-7; TRBD2 aligns across 7 bases. The CDR3 consists of 13 residues. Germline assignment: CDR1 MNHEY and CDR2 SVGAGI. With 2 bases clipped from V and 11 bases from J, the junction kept 9 bases outside the gene matches. The CDR3 loop is CASSYRGSGVEYF. The CDR3 nucleotides are TGTGCCAGCAGTTACAGGGGAAGCGGGGTCGAGTACTTC.